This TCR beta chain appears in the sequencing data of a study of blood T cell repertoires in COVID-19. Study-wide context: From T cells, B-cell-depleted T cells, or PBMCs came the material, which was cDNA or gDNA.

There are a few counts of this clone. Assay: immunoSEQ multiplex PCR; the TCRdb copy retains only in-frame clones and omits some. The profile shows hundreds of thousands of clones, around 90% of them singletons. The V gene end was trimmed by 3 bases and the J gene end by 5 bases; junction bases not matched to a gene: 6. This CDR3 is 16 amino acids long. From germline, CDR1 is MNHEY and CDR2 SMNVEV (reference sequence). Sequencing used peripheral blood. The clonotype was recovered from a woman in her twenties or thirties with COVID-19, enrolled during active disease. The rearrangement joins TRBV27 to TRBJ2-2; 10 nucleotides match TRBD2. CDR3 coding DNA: TGTGCCAGCAGTTTGCTAGCGGGGGCTTCTACCGGGGAGCTGTTTTTT. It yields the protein CASSLLAGASTGELFF.